Below are 10 T cell receptor beta chains sequenced from a single sample in a study of shared clonotypes between healthy human individuals. TCRdb keeps only in-frame clones here, not all; method: immunoSEQ multiplex PCR. The sample lists 1.5 million to 2.5 million clones; about 95% were seen once. CD8 cells regarded as naive lacked CD45RO, were positively chosen for CCR7, and omitted terminally differentiated effector memory CD45RA+ cells. Sequenced material: naive CD8+ T cells sorted from blood. All receptors come from a man aged 18 to 29 in good health.

CDR3 nucleotide sequence: TGTGCCAGCAGCGCCGGACAGGGAGGTGCAGATACGCAGTATTTT. Protein product: CASSAGQGGADTQYF. The gene calls are TRBV2 and TRBJ2-3, with 8 bases that match TRBD1. V shed 6 bases, J shed 4 bases, and the junction held 9 bases outside the gene matches. The CDR3 length is 15 residues. Germline V gene data show CDR1 as SNHLY and CDR2 as FYNNEI. Full variable domain (remainder filled in from reference TRBV2 and TRBJ2-3): EPEVTQTPSHQVTQMGQEVILRCVPISNHLYFYWYRQILGQKVEFLVSFYNNEISEKSEIFDDQFSVERPDGSNFTLKIRSTKLEDSAMYFCASSAGQGGADTQYFGPGTRLTVL.

The CDR3 DNA reads as TGCGCCAGCTCTGACACCATCTCTGGAAACACCATATATTTT. Protein: CASSDTISGNTIYF. The rearrangement uses TRBV10-2 and TRBJ1-3; D call uncertain. CDR3 length equals 14 residues. Deletions cut 8 bases from V and 0 bases from J, with 11 bases between. The germline V gene has CDR1 WSHSY and CDR2 SAAADI.

V is TRBV9 and J is TRBJ2-7; D tentatively fits TRBD1 or TRBD2 (5 bases each). Germline V gene sequence: CDR1 SGDLS, CDR2 YYNGEE. V lost 4 bases, J lost 4 bases, and 12 bases lay in between. This CDR3 is 13 amino acids long. The CDR3 DNA reads as TGTGCCAGCAGCCCCATAGAGGGGTACGAGCAGTACTTC. Its protein is CASSPIEGYEQYF.

The J gene is TRBJ1-4, the V gene TRBV7-8; unclear D gene. Germline CDR1 is SGHVS and CDR2 is FQNEAQ. The CDR3 is 14 residues long. Trimming removed 5 bases at V and 4 bases at J, with 11 bases between. The CDR3 loop is CASSPNEGNEKLFF. CDR3 nucleotide sequence: TGTGCCAGCAGCCCTAACGAGGGTAATGAAAAACTGTTTTTT. Full variable domain (remainder filled in from reference TRBV7-8 and TRBJ1-4): GAGVSQSPRYKVAKRGQDVALRCDPISGHVSLFWYQQALGQGPEFLTYFQNEAQLDKSGLPSDRFFAERPEGSVSTLKIQRTQQEDSAVYLCASSPNEGNEKLFFGSGTQLSVL.

The chain recombines TRBV30 with TRBJ2-2; D is ambiguous. The V end was cut by 2 bases, the J end by 1 base, with 8 bases between. From germline, CDR1 is GTSNPN and CDR2 SVGIG (reference sequence). CDR3 length equals 14 residues. The CDR3 sequence: CAWSTGENTGELFF. CDR3 DNA: TGTGCCTGGAGTACCGGCGAGAACACCGGGGAGCTGTTTTTT.

The chain links TRBV6-5 to TRBJ1-6, with D maybe TRBD1 (5 bases). Trimming left V 6 bases short and J 9 bases short, with 12 bases between. Germline V gives CDR1 MNHEY, CDR2 SVGAGI. There are 13 residues in the CDR3. The CDR3 nucleotides are TGTGCCAGCAGCGCCGGACATTTTTCACCCCTCCACTTT. This translates into CASSAGHFSPLHF.

On this clone itself: Additional DNA sequences in this sample encode the identical CDR3. The chain joins TRBV2 to TRBJ2-1, with D perhaps assigned TRBD1 or TRBD2 (5 bases each). Germline CDR1 is SNHLY and CDR2 is FYNNEI. The CDR3 loop spans 13 amino acids. V shed 6 bases and J shed 4 bases, with 10 bases lying between them. The CDR3 sequence is CASSPGTYNEQFF. The CDR3 DNA reads as TGTGCCAGCAGCCCCGGGACGTACAATGAGCAGTTCTTC. The entire variable domain, with the rest obtained from reference TRBV2 and TRBJ2-1, is as follows: EPEVTQTPSHQVTQMGQEVILRCVPISNHLYFYWYRQILGQKVEFLVSFYNNEISEKSEIFDDQFSVERPDGSNFTLKIRSTKLEDSAMYFCASSPGTYNEQFFGPGTRLTVL.

This sequence joins TRBV7-6 and TRBJ2-7; 7 bases map to TRBD1. The CDR3 has 16 residues. The V and J ends lost 1 base and 2 bases, in that order; junction bases with no gene match: 8. Germline CDR1 is SGHVS and CDR2 is FNYEAQ. In DNA form, the CDR3 reads TGTGCCAGCAGCTTAGGGGACAGATCTCTAGCCTACGAGCAGTACTTC. Its translation is CASSLGDRSLAYEQYF.

The CDR3 region is CASSQEGGPGQSTYEQYF. The DNA of the CDR3 is TGCGCCAGCAGCCAAGAAGGGGGGCCGGGACAGTCTACTTACGAGCAGTACTTC. The V call is TRBV4-3, the J call TRBJ2-7, with D possibly matching TRBD1 (7 bases). The CDR3 consists of 18 residues. CDR1 LGHNA and CDR2 YSLEER come from the germline V gene. Trimming pared 0 bases from V and 4 bases from J, leaving 22 bases between.

In its sample, this clone was seen once. This chain links TRBV6-6 with TRBJ1-1, with 8 bases identical to TRBD1. The germline V gene has CDR1 MNHNY and CDR2 SVGAGI (reference sequence). V gave up 6 bases and J gave up 5 bases; unmatched junction bases: 11. The CDR3 has 15 amino acids. CDR3 sequence reads: CASSPPTGGVTEAFF. CDR3 nucleotides: TGTGCCAGCAGCCCCCCAACAGGGGGTGTTACTGAAGCTTTCTTT.